This T cell receptor (beta chain) stems from a study of shared clonotypes between healthy human individuals (dated by TCRdb to 2020 to 2021). The study in broad terms: Two women and three men aged 18 to 49 years were included in the cohort. To increase sequencing depth and limit assay-specific biases, TCR repertoire library preparation and sequencing were carried out by different laboratories using diverse techniques. To estimate repertoire size and how much clonotypes are shared between individuals, the study performed deep sequencing of blood TCR repertoires from about five healthy adults. For each donor, three plates each were used for CD4 naive and CD4 memory, two plates were used for CD8 naive, and one plate was used for CD8 memory. Each donor's leukapheresis produced roughly between roughly 0.85 and 10 billion PBMCs.

Details on this clone: Its antigen remains unidentified. No base quality values were provided; no much bigger clone lies one nucleotide off.

Paper-wide results and their limitations: Because the study included only a small number of donors, the genetic and exposure-history diversity represented was limited. Across a handful of donors, approximately 4.6% of naive CD4, 3% to 4% of naive CD8, about 2.3% of memory CD4, and under 0.45% of memory CD8 clonotypes were shared. Naive subsets generally had larger estimated clonotype richness than memory subsets did. Incomplete sequencing was indicated by rarefaction of sorted-subset datasets, despite the large sequencing depth. Compared with non-shared clonotypes, clonotypes shared by all four sorted-subset donors had higher generation probabilities. Pairwise subsampling led to the expectation that sequencing depth would affect the degree of clonotype sharing among donors. Only blood was sampled, and tissue TCR repertoires likely differ from those in blood.

Healthy HIV-negative adults with no recently reported acute infections or vaccinations were included as donors. Every donor was a Caucasian adult living in Nashville, Tennessee, USA. CD4+ T cells were enriched by magnetic negative selection, after which naive cells were positively selected on CD45RA and the negative fraction was taken as the memory subset. After blood collection by leukapheresis, PBMCs were isolated using Ficoll-Histopaque density gradient centrifugation and then cryopreserved in the vapor phase of liquid nitrogen. Analytical flow cytometry was used to check the purity and quantity of every magnetically sorted T cell population. Genomic DNA was isolated from each sorted fraction and quantified by UV absorbance on a Nanodrop 2000c. From a lookup of the germline V gene (reference sequence), CDR1 and CDR2 are SSHAT and FNYEAQ. The CDR3 starts with the cysteine, ends with the phenylalanine, and has 14 residues. The read is trimmed to its CDR3 DNA, 42 bases read in frame from base 1. Trimming removed 1 base from V and 3 bases from J, leaving 9 bases between the germline ends.

TCR CDR3 regions were amplified from genomic DNA by multiplex PCR using the deep immunoSEQ assay. Extracted genomic DNA from each cell subset was distributed evenly across all wells of several immunoSEQ 96-well plates, and each plate was treated as a replicate. For sorted subsets, roughly 190 ng of genomic DNA, equivalent to around 30,000 T cell genomes, went into each replicate PCR. Purified libraries were quantified with a Qubit 3.0 fluorometer, sized on a Bioanalyzer 2100, and re-quantified with the KAPA Library Quantification kit. Each immunoSEQ 96-well plate was sequenced on its own single-read 150-cycle Illumina NextSeq 550 flow cell. As for the original processing: Because the immunoSEQ output included only junctional sequences and no quality scores, the filtering could not be the same as the filtering used for full-length reads. To assign V/J genes and CDR3, sequences were annotated using PyIR, a Python wrapper for IgBLAST v1.9, with IMGT germline references. Reads with weak V/J assignments (E-value above 1e-6), missing CDR3, stop codons, out-of-frame junctions, or ambiguous translated residues were removed. V3J clonotypes were defined as sequences sharing an identical inferred V gene, J gene, and CDR3 amino acid sequence. Percentage overlap between repertoires was computed as shared unique clonotypes divided by the size of the smaller repertoire. Repertoire richness was assessed with RTK rarefaction, the Chao1 estimator, and Recon v2.1 estimates of unobserved clonotypes. OLGA was used to compute generation probabilities for all TCRbeta clonotypes that the gDNA method yielded from a handful of donors. The table comes from immuneACCESS by way of TCRdb, which keeps in-frame sequences with V and J called. Part of the clones is missing from these tables; in studies checked, under half for an unresolved V gene and the rest for unknown reasons. V, J and clone size reflect that table, while D and trimming were determined from the DNA. In this sample the table shows 950,000 to 1,200,000 clones, around three quarters of which occur a single time. Over 0.8% of the sample is held by the ten biggest clonotypes.

The sequencing input was memory CD4+ T cells from PBMCs. What the cell subset or site label conveys for this sample: CD45RA-negative fraction. This chain is built from TRBV7-7 and TRBJ2-5, with an unclear D gene assignment. The receptor was derived from a man in his late teens or twenties in good health. Some clones in this sample may be carry-over from other donors' samples. The CDR3 reads CASSLVVPKETQYF. Read as DNA, the sequence is TGTGCCAGCAGCTTAGTAGTACCCAAAGAGACCCAGTACTTC. Outside the CDR3, residues come from the reference TRBV7-7 and TRBJ2-5 proteins, so the full variable domain is: GAGVSQSPRYKVTKRGQDVTLRCDPISSHATLYWYQQALGQGPEFLTYFNYEAQPDKSGLPSDRFSAERPEGSISTLTIQRTEQRDSAMYRCASSLVVPKETQYFGPGTRLLVL.